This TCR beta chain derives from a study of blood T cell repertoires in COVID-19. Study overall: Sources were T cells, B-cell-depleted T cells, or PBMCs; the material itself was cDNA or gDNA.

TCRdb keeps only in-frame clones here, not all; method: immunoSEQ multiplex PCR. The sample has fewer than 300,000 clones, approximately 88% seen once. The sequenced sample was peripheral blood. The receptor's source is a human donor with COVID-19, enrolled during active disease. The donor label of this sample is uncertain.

CDR3 DNA sequence: TGTGCCAGCAGCGACATCGATAGCGGGGGCTCCTACGAGCAGTACTTC. It encodes CASSDIDSGGSYEQYF. The chain joins TRBV7-9 to TRBJ2-7; 9 bases are shared with TRBD2. This CDR3 is built from 16 residues. CDR1 and CDR2 (germline): SEHNR, FQNEAQ (reference sequence). J was trimmed by 0 bases and V by 5 bases; bases with no gene match: 8.